These T cell receptor beta chains were read from a single sample in a study of metastatic and nonmetastatic thyroid tumors. With MiXCR, TCRdb reprocessed the PCR reads. Of about 45,000 clones detected, approximately 3% appear once; the ten largest clones hold roughly 9.1%. Material: blood. The receptors derive from a female donor with papillary thyroid cancer or a benign thyroid nodule (not recorded which). Some clones in this sample may be carry-over from other donors' samples. Each CDR3 is given with its conserved first and last residue. The D gene is left open where the match is weak. Rows may omit the clone size; those that give it use once, few, many or a size class.

v_gene	abundance	d_gene	j_gene	CDR3aa	CDR3nt
TRBV28	few	NA	TRBJ1-5	CASSLPGRYSNQPQHF	TGTGCCAGCAGTCTCCCGGGGCGCTATAGCAATCAGCCCCAGCATTTT
TRBV2	many	NA	TRBJ2-2	CASSAISENTGELFF	TGTGCCAGCAGTGCCATTAGCGAGAACACCGGGGAGCTGTTTTTT
TRBV18	many	NA	TRBJ2-2	CATHRASASNTGELFF	TGTGCCACCCATCGGGCTAGCGCCTCGAACACCGGGGAGCTGTTTTTT
TRBV29-1	many	NA	TRBJ1-2	CSVEENRVGYYGYTF	TGCAGCGTTGAAGAAAACAGGGTGGGGTACTATGGCTACACCTTC
TRBV4-1	many	TRBD2	TRBJ2-2	CASSQDPSRVQRGNTGELFF	TGCGCCAGCAGCCAAGATCCCTCCCGGGTGCAGCGGGGGAACACCGGGGAGCTGTTTTTT
TRBV20-1	NA	NA	TRBJ1-1	CSARESATEAYF	TGCAGTGCTAGAGAATCCGCTACTGAAGCTTATTTT
TRBV7-9	many	TRBD1	TRBJ1-5	CASSTGTGGRQPQHF	TGTGCCAGCAGCACAGGGACAGGGGGTCGTCAGCCCCAGCATTTT
TRBV11-1	few	NA	TRBJ2-1	CASSNDGVWDEQFF	TGTGCCAGCAGTAATGACGGGGTTTGGGATGAGCAGTTCTTC
TRBV6-1	many	NA	TRBJ2-5	CASSKMGETQYF	TGTGCCAGCAGCAAGATGGGAGAGACCCAGTACTTC
TRBV19	NA	NA	TRBJ2-5	CASRLRERETQYF	TGTGCCAGTAGACTCAGGGAGAGAGAGACCCAGTACTTC
TRBV9	many	NA	TRBJ2-7	CASSAGGPYEQYF	TGTGCCAGCAGCGCGGGGGGCCCCTACGAGCAGTACTTC
TRBV6-5	few	NA	TRBJ1-2	CASSYRKGGYGYTF	TGTGCCAGCAGTTACCGAAAGGGGGGATATGGCTACACCTTC
TRBV6-1	few	NA	TRBJ1-2	CASSEAIQGDGYTF	TGTGCCAGCAGTGAAGCTATCCAGGGTGATGGCTACACCTTC
TRBV10-3	many	NA	TRBJ1-2	CAISETLTYGYTF	TGTGCCATCAGTGAGACGCTGACCTATGGCTACACCTTC
TRBV12-3/TRBV12-4	many	NA	TRBJ1-3	CASSDSGNTIYF	TGTGCCAGCAGTGACTCTGGAAACACCATATATTTT
TRBV2	NA	NA	TRBJ2-3	CASSDPQGRQGQYF	TGTGCCAGCAGTGATCCCCAGGGGCGCCAGGGGCAGTATTTT
TRBV24-1	many	NA	TRBJ2-2	CALNGGLPNTGELFF	TGTGCCCTCAACGGGGGTCTACCTAACACCGGGGAGCTGTTTTTT
TRBV28	few	TRBD1	TRBJ2-1	CASSSQGAWNEQFF	TGTGCCAGCAGCTCCCAGGGGGCTTGGAATGAGCAGTTCTTC
TRBV28	many	TRBD1	TRBJ1-1	CASSFNRGYTEAFF	TGTGCCAGCAGTTTCAACAGGGGATACACTGAAGCTTTCTTT
TRBV9	few	NA	TRBJ2-6	CASSVSFGGVPSGANVLTF	TGTGCCAGCAGCGTATCGTTTGGCGGGGTTCCGTCTGGGGCCAACGTCCTGACTTTC
TRBV2	many	NA	TRBJ2-5	CASSDGTEWWETQYF	TGTGCCAGCAGTGATGGGACCGAGTGGTGGGAGACCCAGTACTTC
TRBV4-1	few	TRBD1	TRBJ2-7	CASSQGTGFNEQYF	TGCGCCAGCAGCCAAGGGACAGGGTTTAACGAGCAGTACTTC
TRBV12-3/TRBV12-4	few	NA	TRBJ2-3	CASRRGAWYTQYF	TGTGCCAGCAGAAGGGGGGCCTGGTATACGCAGTATTTT
TRBV6-1	many	TRBD1	TRBJ1-4	CASSYRGRTNEKLFF	TGTGCCAGCAGTTACAGGGGTCGAACTAATGAAAAACTGTTTTTT
TRBV24-1	many	NA	TRBJ2-1	CATREGGGYNEQFF	TGTGCCACCAGGGAGGGGGGGGGATACAATGAGCAGTTCTTC
TRBV14	many	TRBD1	TRBJ2-3	CASSPDRAGTDTQYF	TGTGCCAGCAGCCCCGACAGGGCCGGCACAGATACGCAGTATTTT
TRBV6-2/TRBV6-3	NA	NA	TRBJ2-7	CASSFSRDSRNYEQYF	TGTGCCAGCAGTTTTTCGAGAGACAGCCGAAACTACGAGCAGTACTTC
TRBV19	NA	NA	TRBJ1-2	CASRTGTMGGYTF	TGTGCCAGTAGAACCGGGACTATGGGCGGCTACACCTTC
TRBV20-1	few	NA	TRBJ1-5	CSARDGDQPQHF	TGCAGTGCTAGAGATGGGGATCAGCCCCAGCATTTT
TRBV6-1	NA	NA	TRBJ2-7	CASSAQAYEQYF	TGTGCCAGCAGTGCCCAGGCCTACGAGCAGTACTTC
TRBV7-8	many	NA	TRBJ2-3	CASSLPPADTQYF	TGTGCCAGCAGCTTGCCTCCGGCAGATACGCAGTATTTT
TRBV27	NA	NA	TRBJ2-7	CASSRGPSYEQYF	TGTGCCAGCAGCCGTGGGCCCTCCTACGAGCAGTACTTC
TRBV7-9	few	TRBD2	TRBJ2-5	CASSSGLAGGRGETQYF	TGTGCCAGCAGCTCCGGACTAGCGGGAGGGCGGGGGGAGACCCAGTACTTC
TRBV20-1	few	NA	TRBJ1-2	CSARVGQIGGYTF	TGCAGTGCTAGAGTGGGGCAGATAGGGGGCTACACCTTC
TRBV2	NA	TRBD2	TRBJ2-2	CASSGSVAGTGELFF	TGTGCCAGCAGTGGCTCCGTAGCGGGAACCGGGGAGCTGTTTTTT
TRBV5-1	many	TRBD2	TRBJ2-7	CASSPGTSGIGEQYF	TGCGCCAGCAGCCCCGGGACTAGCGGGATTGGGGAGCAGTACTTC
TRBV4-1	many	NA	TRBJ1-1	CASSPQQRGTEAFF	TGCGCCAGCAGCCCGCAACAAAGGGGAACTGAAGCTTTCTTT
TRBV9	many	NA	TRBJ2-3	CASSVDGGTDTQYF	TGTGCCAGCAGCGTAGACGGAGGCACAGATACGCAGTATTTT
TRBV24-1	many	TRBD1	TRBJ2-2	CATAPDRDTGELFF	TGTGCCACCGCCCCCGACAGGGACACCGGGGAGCTGTTTTTT
TRBV20-1	many	NA	TRBJ2-4	CSARIPSQGQNIQYF	TGCAGTGCTAGAATCCCCTCGCAGGGGCAAAACATTCAGTACTTC
TRBV6-1	NA	NA	TRBJ1-1	CASRPSNTEAFF	TGTGCCAGCAGGCCGTCGAACACTGAAGCTTTCTTT